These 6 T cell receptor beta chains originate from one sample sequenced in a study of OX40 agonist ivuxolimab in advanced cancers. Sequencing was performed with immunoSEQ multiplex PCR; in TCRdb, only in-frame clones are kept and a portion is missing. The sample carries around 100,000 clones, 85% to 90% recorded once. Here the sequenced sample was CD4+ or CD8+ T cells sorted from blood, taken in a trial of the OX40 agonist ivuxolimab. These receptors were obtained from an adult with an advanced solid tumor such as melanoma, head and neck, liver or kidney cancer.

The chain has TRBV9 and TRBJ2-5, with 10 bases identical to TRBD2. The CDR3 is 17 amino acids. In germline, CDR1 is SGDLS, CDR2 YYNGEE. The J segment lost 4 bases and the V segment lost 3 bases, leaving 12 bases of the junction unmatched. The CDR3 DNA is TGTGCCAGCAGCGCCAGCGAGGTGGGACTAGCGCTAGAGACCCAGTACTTC. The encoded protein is CASSASEVGLALETQYF.

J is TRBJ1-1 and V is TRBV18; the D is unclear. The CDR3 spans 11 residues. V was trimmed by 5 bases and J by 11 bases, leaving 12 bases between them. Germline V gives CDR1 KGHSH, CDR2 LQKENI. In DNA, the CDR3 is TGTGCCAGCTCAGAAGGAAGTGCGGCTTTCTTT. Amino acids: CASSEGSAAFF. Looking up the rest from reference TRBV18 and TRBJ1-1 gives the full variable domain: NAGVMQNPRHLVRRRGQEARLRCSPMKGHSHVYWYRQLPEEGLKFMVYLQKENIIDESGMPKERFSAEFPKEGPSILRIQQVVRGDSAAYFCASSEGSAAFFGQGTRLTVV.

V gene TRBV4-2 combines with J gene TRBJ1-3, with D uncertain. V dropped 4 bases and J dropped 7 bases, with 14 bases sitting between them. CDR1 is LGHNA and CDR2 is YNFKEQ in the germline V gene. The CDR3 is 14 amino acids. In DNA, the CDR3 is TGTGCCAGCAGCCCCGTAGGCGCGGGTAACACCATATATTTT. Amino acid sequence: CASSPVGAGNTIYF.

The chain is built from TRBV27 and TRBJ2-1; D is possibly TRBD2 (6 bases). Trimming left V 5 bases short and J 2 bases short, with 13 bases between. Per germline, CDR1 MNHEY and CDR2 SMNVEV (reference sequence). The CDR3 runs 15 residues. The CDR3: CASSPRLGPYNEQFF. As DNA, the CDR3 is TGTGCCAGCAGTCCTAGACTAGGACCCTACAATGAGCAGTTCTTC.

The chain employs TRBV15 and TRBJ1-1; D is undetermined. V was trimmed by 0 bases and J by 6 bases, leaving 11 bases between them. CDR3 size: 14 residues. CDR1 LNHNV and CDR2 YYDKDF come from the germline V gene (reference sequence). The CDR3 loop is CATSRDRGFAEAFF. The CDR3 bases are TGTGCCACCAGCAGAGATCGGGGTTTTGCTGAAGCTTTCTTT.

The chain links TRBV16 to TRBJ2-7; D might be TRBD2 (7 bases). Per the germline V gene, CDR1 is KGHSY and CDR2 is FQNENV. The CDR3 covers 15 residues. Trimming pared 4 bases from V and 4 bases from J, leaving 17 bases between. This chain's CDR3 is CASSPFGGRKYEQYF. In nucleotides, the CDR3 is TGTGCCAGCAGCCCCTTCGGGGGGCGAAAATACGAGCAGTACTTC.